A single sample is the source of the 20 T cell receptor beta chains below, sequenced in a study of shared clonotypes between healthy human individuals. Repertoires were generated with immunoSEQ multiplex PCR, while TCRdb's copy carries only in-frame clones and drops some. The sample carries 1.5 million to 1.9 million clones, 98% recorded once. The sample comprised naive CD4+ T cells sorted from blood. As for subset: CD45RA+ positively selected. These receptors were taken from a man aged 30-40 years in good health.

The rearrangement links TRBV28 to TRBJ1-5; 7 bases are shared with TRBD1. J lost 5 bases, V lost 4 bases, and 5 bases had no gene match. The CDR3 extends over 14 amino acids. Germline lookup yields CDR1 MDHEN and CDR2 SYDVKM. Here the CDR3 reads CASSSDRSYQPQHF. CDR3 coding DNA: TGTGCCAGCAGTTCGGACAGGAGTTATCAGCCCCAGCATTTT.

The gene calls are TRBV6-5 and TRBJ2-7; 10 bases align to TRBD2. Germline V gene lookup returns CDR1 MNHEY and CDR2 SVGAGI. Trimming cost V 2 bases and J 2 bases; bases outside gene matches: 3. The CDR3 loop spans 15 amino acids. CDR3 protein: CASSYVLAGAYEQYF. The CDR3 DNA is TGTGCCAGCAGTTACGTCCTAGCGGGGGCCTACGAGCAGTACTTC.

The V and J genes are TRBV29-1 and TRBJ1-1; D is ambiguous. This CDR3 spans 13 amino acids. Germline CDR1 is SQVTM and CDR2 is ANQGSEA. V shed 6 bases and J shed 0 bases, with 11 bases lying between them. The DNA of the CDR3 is TGCAGCGTAAACGGACGGCTGAACACTGAAGCTTTCTTT. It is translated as CSVNGRLNTEAFF.

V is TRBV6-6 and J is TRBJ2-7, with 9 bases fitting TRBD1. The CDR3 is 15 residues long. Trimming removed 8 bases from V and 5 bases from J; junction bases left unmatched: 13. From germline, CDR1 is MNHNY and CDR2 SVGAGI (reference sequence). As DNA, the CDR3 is TGTGCCAGCTCGTTGGGGGGACAGGGACCCCACGAGCAGTACTTC. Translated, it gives CASSLGGQGPHEQYF.

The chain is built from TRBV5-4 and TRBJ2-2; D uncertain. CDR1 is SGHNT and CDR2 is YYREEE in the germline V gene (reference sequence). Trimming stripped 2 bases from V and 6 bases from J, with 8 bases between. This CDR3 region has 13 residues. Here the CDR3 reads CASSFATPGELFF. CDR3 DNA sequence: TGTGCCAGCAGCTTTGCCACCCCCGGGGAGCTGTTTTTT. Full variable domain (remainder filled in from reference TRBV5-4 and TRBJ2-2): ETGVTQSPTHLIKTRGQQVTLRCSSQSGHNTVSWYQQALGQGPQFIFQYYREEENGRGNFPPRFSGLQFPNYSSELNVNALELDDSALYLCASSFATPGELFFGEGSRLTVL.

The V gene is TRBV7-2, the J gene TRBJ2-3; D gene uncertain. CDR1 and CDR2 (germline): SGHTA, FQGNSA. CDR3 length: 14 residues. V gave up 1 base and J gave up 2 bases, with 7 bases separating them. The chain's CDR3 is CASSLGPNTDTQYF. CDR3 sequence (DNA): TGTGCCAGCAGCTTAGGTCCCAACACAGATACGCAGTATTTT.

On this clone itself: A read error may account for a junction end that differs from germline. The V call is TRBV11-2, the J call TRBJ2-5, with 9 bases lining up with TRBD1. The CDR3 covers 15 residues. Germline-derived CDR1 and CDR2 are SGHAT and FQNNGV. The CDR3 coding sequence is TGCGCCAGCAGCCCCACAGACAGGGGGGCAGAGACCCAGTACTTC. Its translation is CASSPTDRGAETQYF.

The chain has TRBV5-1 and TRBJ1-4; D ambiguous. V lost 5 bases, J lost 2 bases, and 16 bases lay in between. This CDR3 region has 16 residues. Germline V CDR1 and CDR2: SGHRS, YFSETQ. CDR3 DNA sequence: TGCGCCAGCAGTTCCGCTATTCGGCTGACTAATGAAAAACTGTTTTTT. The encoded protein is CASSSAIRLTNEKLFF.

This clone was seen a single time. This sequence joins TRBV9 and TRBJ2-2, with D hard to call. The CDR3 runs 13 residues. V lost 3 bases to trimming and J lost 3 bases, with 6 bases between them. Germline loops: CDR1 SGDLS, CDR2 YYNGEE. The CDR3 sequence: CASSALYTGELFF. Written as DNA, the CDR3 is TGTGCCAGCAGCGCCCTTTACACCGGGGAGCTGTTTTTT.

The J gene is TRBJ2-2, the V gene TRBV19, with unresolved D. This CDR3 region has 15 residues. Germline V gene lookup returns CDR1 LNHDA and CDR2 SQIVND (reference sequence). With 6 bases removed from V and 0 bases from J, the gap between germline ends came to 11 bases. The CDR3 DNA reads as TGTGCCAGTAGCCCGGGCCCCTCGAACACCGGGGAGCTGTTTTTT. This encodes CASSPGPSNTGELFF. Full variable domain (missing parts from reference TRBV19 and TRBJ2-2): DGGITQSPKYLFRKEGQNVTLSCEQNLNHDAMYWYRQDPGQGLRLIYYSQIVNDFQKGDIAEGYSVSREKKESFPLTVTSAQKNPTAFYLCASSPGPSNTGELFFGEGSRLTVL.

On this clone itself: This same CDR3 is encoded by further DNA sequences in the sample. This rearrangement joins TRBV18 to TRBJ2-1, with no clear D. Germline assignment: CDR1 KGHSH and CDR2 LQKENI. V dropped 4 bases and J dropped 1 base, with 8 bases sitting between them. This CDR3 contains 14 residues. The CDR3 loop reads CASSLTRSYNEQFF. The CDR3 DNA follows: TGTGCCAGCTCACTGACCCGGTCCTACAATGAGCAGTTCTTC.

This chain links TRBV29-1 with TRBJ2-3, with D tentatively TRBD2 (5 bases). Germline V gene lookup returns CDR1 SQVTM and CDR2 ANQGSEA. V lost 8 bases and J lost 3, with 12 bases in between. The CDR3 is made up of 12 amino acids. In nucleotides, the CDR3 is TGCAGCCTATCGAGCGGAACAGATACGCAGTATTTT. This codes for CSLSSGTDTQYF.

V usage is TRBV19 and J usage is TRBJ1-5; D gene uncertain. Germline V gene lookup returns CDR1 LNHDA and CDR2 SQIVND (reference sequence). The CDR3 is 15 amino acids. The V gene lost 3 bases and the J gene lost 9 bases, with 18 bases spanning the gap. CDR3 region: CASSIGPAGLRPQHF. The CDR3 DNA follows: TGTGCCAGTAGTATCGGTCCTGCCGGTCTTCGGCCCCAGCATTTT.

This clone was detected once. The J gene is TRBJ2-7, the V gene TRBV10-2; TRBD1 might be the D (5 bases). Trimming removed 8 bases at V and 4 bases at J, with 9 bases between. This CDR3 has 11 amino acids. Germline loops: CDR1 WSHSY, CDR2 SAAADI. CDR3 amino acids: CASGASYEQYF. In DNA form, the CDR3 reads TGCGCCAGCGGGGCTAGTTACGAGCAGTACTTC.

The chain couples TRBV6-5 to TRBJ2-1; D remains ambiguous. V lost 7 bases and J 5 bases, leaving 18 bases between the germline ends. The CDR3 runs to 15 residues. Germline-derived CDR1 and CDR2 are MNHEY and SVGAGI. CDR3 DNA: TGTGCCAGCAATAGGGTGGGCAGGAGTCACAATGAGCAGTTCTTC. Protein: CASNRVGRSHNEQFF.

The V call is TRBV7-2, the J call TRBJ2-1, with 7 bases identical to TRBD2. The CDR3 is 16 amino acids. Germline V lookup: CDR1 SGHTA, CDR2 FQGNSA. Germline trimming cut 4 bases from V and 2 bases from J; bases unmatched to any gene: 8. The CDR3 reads CASSYQLAAPYNEQFF. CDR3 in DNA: TGTGCCAGCAGCTACCAGCTAGCGGCGCCCTACAATGAGCAGTTCTTC.

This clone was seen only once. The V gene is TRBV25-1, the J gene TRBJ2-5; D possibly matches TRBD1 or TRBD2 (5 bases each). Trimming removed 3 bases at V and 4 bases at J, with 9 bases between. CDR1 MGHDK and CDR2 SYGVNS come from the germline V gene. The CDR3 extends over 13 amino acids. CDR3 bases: TGTGCCAGCAGTGACCGGGACCGAGAGACCCAGTACTTC. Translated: CASSDRDRETQYF. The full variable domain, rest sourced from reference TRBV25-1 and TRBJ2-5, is EADIYQTPRYLVIGTGKKITLECSQTMGHDKMYWYQQDPGMELHLIHYSYGVNSTEKGDLSSESTVSRIRTEHFPLTLESARPSHTSQYLCASSDRDRETQYFGPGTRLLVL.

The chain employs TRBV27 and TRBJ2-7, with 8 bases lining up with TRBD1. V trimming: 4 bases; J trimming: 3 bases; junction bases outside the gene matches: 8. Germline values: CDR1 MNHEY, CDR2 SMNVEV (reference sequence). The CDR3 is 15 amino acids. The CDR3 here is CASSSGQGGYYEQYF. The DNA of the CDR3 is TGTGCCAGCAGTTCCGGACAGGGAGGTTACTACGAGCAGTACTTC.

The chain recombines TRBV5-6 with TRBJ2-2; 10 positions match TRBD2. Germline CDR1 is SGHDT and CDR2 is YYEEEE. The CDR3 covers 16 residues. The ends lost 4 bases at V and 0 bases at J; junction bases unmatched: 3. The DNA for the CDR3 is TGTGCCAGCAGCCCGAGCGGGAGGGCGAACACCGGGGAGCTGTTTTTT. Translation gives CASSPSGRANTGELFF.

CDR3 DNA: TGTGCCTGGAGCGGCGGGGGCGCAGATACGCAGTATTTT. As protein: CAWSGGGADTQYF. The V gene is TRBV30, the J gene TRBJ2-3; D may be TRBD2 (7 bases). Between the trimmed V and J ends, which lost 3 bases and 4 bases, there was a span of 11 bases. CDR1 and CDR2 (germline): GTSNPN, SVGIG (reference sequence). The length of the CDR3 is 13 residues.